The clone carrying this T cell receptor beta chain was detected many times. Its antigen is not known. This CDR3 is built from 14 residues. Germline V gene sequence: CDR1 MGHRA, CDR2 YSYEKL. V dropped 1 base and J dropped 4 bases, with 10 bases sitting between them. This specimen belongs to a study of response to subunit inactivated influenza vaccine. Overall study results and limits: It was the authors' suggestion that each seasonal influenza vaccination recruits few new T cells.

TCRdb ran MiXCR on the RT-PCR reads and lists one entry per CDR3 protein. Of hundreds of thousands of distinct CDR3 sequences listed, 14% are singletons. This TCR derives from a man between 45 and 60 years old who received an inactivated influenza vaccine. The sequencing used PBMCs from blood, collected roughly 2 weeks before vaccination. V usage is TRBV4-1 and J usage is TRBJ1-2, with D uncertain. As DNA, the CDR3 is TGCGCCAGCAGCCAAGTATTTAGCTTCTATGGCTACACCTTC. This translates into CASSQVFSFYGYTF.